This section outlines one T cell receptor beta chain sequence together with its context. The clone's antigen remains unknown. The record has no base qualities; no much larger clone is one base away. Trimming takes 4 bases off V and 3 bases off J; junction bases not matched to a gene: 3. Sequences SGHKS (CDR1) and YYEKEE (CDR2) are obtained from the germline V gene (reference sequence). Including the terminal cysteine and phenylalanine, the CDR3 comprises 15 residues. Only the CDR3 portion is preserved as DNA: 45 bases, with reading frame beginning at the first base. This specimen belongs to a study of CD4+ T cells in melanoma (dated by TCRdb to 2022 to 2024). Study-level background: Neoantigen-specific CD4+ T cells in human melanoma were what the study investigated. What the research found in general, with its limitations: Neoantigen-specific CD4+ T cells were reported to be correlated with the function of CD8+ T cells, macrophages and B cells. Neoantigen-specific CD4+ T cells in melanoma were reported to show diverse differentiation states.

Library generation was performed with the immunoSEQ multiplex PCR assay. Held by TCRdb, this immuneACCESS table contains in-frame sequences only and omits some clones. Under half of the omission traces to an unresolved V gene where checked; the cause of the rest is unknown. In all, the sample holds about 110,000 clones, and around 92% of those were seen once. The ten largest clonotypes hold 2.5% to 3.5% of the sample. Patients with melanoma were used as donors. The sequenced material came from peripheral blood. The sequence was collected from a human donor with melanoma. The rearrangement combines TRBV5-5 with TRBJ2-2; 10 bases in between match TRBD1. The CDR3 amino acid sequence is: CASSLDRGDTGELFF. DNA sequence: TGTGCCAGCAGCCTGGACAGGGGGGACACCGGGGAGCTGTTTTTT.